The entry below describes one T cell receptor beta chain. Its target is unknown. V was clipped by 3 bases and J by 1 base, with 10 bases between them. CDR3 length: 14 residues. The data derive from a study of post-analysis software for immune sequencing data. Study-wide points: Multiple sclerosis was associated with a significant reduction in normalized Chao1 diversity relative to controls. With TRBV5-6, TRBV5-1 and TRBV20-1 included, roughly five TRBV segments were more frequent in patients than in controls.

TCR beta cDNA libraries had unique molecular identifiers. With roughly 0.85 to 11 million T cells as the source, 450,000 to 600,000 cDNA molecules resulted. TCRdb reanalysed the PCR reads using MiXCR and keeps one entry per CDR3 protein. This sample has some 890,000 distinct CDR3 sequences, with approximately 53% found just once. The rearrangement links TRBV12-3 or TRBV12-4 to TRBJ2-7; the D gene is possibly TRBD1 (5 bases). Sequences were obtained from blood. The clonotype originates from a girl aged 5 to 17 with multiple sclerosis. This chain's CDR3 is CASSFTGRSYEQYF. The CDR3 coding sequence is TGTGCCAGCAGTTTTACAGGCCGATCCTACGAGCAGTACTTC.